The 15 T cell receptor beta chains presented below share a single source sample, sequenced in a study of spatial heterogeneity in lung cancer. Time point given: blood at routine non-recurrence follow-up after resection. MiXCR, run by TCRdb on the 5' RACE reads, gives a single entry per CDR3 protein. The top ten hold 30% to 45% of the sample, which has under 20,000 distinct CDR3 sequences, 9% to 10% seen once. Sample: PBMCs, taken at follow-up. These receptors all come from a female donor with early-stage non-small cell lung cancer.

Judged by abundance, this clonotype is medium-sized. V and J are TRBV28 and TRBJ1-5; D might be TRBD1 (6 bases). From germline, CDR1 is MDHEN and CDR2 SYDVKM. Deletions cut 2 bases from V and 6 bases from J, with 11 bases between. CDR3 size: 14 residues. This chain's CDR3 is CASSLSQGTQPQHF. DNA of the CDR3: TGTGCCAGCAGTTTAAGCCAGGGGACTCAGCCCCAGCATTTT.

This clonotype was seen ten or more times. This chain uses TRBV5-5 with TRBJ2-5, with D unclear. There are 18 residues in the CDR3. Trimming cost V 1 base and J 3 bases, with 22 bases left between them. Germline V gene lookup returns CDR1 SGHKS and CDR2 YYEKEE (reference sequence). The CDR3 loop is CASSLFIQNIRAKETQYF. The CDR3 DNA reads TGTGCCAGCAGCTTGTTTATCCAGAACATAAGGGCTAAAGAGACCCAGTACTTC.

This clonotype was seen at least ten times. The chain combines TRBV7-9 with TRBJ2-4; D is unclear. CDR1 SEHNR and CDR2 FQNEAQ come from the germline V gene (reference sequence). This CDR3 contains 15 residues. Trimming took 3 bases from V and 0 from J, leaving 9 bases between them. This CDR3 reads CASSFGFLAKNIQYF. CDR3 DNA: TGTGCCAGCAGCTTCGGGTTCTTAGCCAAAAACATTCAGTACTTC.

The gene calls are TRBV5-1 and TRBJ2-2, with D maybe TRBD1 (5 bases). This CDR3 contains 16 residues. CDR1 SGHRS and CDR2 YFSETQ come from the germline V gene. V lost 0 bases and J 0 bases, leaving 9 bases between the germline ends. The CDR3 bases are TGCGCCAGCAGCTTGGGGCAGGGCGCGAACACCGGGGAGCTGTTTTTT. It specifies CASSLGQGANTGELFF.

This clonotype was counted many times. The V and J genes are TRBV2 and TRBJ1-3, with a possible D match to TRBD1 (5 bases). This CDR3 region has 14 residues. Germline CDR1 reads SNHLY; CDR2 reads FYNNEI. V was pared by 6 bases and J by 2 bases, with 11 bases between. The CDR3 region has the DNA TGTGCCAGCAGCCCGGGAGGGGCTGGAAACACCATATATTTT. The encoded protein is CASSPGGAGNTIYF.

This clonotype was recorded at least ten times. The chain combines TRBV25-1 with TRBJ2-5, with 11 positions matching TRBD1. Germline CDR1 reads MGHDK; CDR2 reads SYGVNS. The CDR3 runs 16 residues. J lost 5 bases, V lost 1 base, and 6 bases had no gene match. The CDR3 nucleotides are TGTGCCAGCAGTGAATTGCCGGGACAGGGGGGGGAGACCCAGTACTTC. This encodes CASSELPGQGGETQYF.

The table lists this clonotype with many counts. The V gene is TRBV7-2, the J gene TRBJ1-1; D is perhaps TRBD1 (5 bases). Germline values: CDR1 SGHTA, CDR2 FQGNSA. The CDR3 covers 16 residues. Trimming left V 4 bases short and J 3 bases short, with 18 bases between. The DNA for the CDR3 is TGTGCCAGCAGCTCCGAAGGCAGGGTCCGGGACACTGAAGCTTTCTTT. It specifies CASSSEGRVRDTEAFF.

This clonotype was found a few times. CDR3 nucleotide sequence: TGTGCCAGCGGGGTCCCGGGACAGAGAAAGGGCGCTGAAGCTTTCTTT. As protein: CASGVPGQRKGAEAFF. The rearrangement joins TRBV11-2 to TRBJ1-1; TRBD1 matches 7 bases. Germline V gives CDR1 SGHAT, CDR2 FQNNGV. This CDR3 is 16 amino acids long. V was clipped by 8 bases and J by 6 bases; unmatched bases: 18.

This clonotype was recorded many times. The rearrangement uses TRBV16 and TRBJ1-6, with TRBD1 as a possible D gene (6 bases). Per germline, CDR1 KGHSY and CDR2 FQNENV. V was cut by 1 base and J by 7 bases, with 11 bases left in between. The CDR3 length is 15 residues. The CDR3 coding sequence is TGTGCCAGCAGCCAATACTTTCAGGGGAATTCACCCCTCCACTTT. As protein: CASSQYFQGNSPLHF.

This clonotype showed up many times. This rearrangement joins TRBV14 to TRBJ2-3; D remains unclear. CDR3 size: 13 residues. The germline V gene encodes CDR1 SGHDN and CDR2 FVKESK. Deletions cut 6 bases from V and 0 bases from J, with 7 bases between. The CDR3 DNA reads as TGTGCCAGCAGGGCCATGAGCACAGATACGCAGTATTTT. Its translation is CASRAMSTDTQYF. Supplemented by reference TRBV14 and TRBJ2-3, the full variable domain reads EAGVTQFPSHSVIEKGQTVTLRCDPISGHDNLYWYRRVMGKEIKFLLHFVKESKQDESGMPNNRFLAERTGGTYSTLKVQPAELEDSGVYFCASRAMSTDTQYFGPGTRLTVL.

This clonotype occurred a few times. The V and J genes are TRBV12-3 or TRBV12-4 and TRBJ2-5; D might be TRBD2 (6 bases). The V gene lost 6 bases and the J gene lost 9 bases, with 23 bases spanning the gap. This CDR3 comprises 15 residues. Here the CDR3 reads CASRQPARAGGAQYF. Written as DNA, the CDR3 is TGTGCCAGCAGACAACCGGCACGCGCCGGGGGAGCCCAGTACTTC.

The chain couples TRBV20-1 to TRBJ2-1; the D is unclear. The germline CDR1 and CDR2 sequences are DFQATT and SNEGSKA (reference sequence). V lost 0 bases and J lost 10, with 7 bases in between. The CDR3 runs to 11 residues. In nucleotides, the CDR3 is TGCAGTGCTAGAGATCGGGCGGAGCAGTTCTTC. It encodes CSARDRAEQFF.

This clonotype was counted many times. The CDR3 is CASSFGWGPTGELFF. CDR3 nucleotide sequence: TGTGCCAGCAGTTTCGGGTGGGGGCCCACCGGGGAGCTGTTTTTT. This sequence joins TRBV27 and TRBJ2-2; maybe TRBD1 (6 bases). With 3 bases removed from V and 4 bases from J, the gap between germline ends came to 12 bases. Germline V gives CDR1 MNHEY, CDR2 SMNVEV (reference sequence). The CDR3 spans 15 residues.

This clonotype was counted at least ten times. A read error may produce the germline difference seen at one junction end. The V gene is TRBV12-5, the J gene TRBJ2-1; TRBD2 is a possible D gene (5 bases). This CDR3 contains 15 residues. CDR1 is LGHNT and CDR2 is FRNRAP in the germline V gene. As DNA, the CDR3 is TGTGCTAGTGGTGGAGGACTTAGCGCCTACAATGAGCAGTCCTTC. This sequence encodes CASGGGLSAYNEQSF.

This clonotype was seen repeatedly, ten times or more. The V call is TRBV19, the J call TRBJ1-2; no reliable D call. Germline V gives CDR1 LNHDA, CDR2 SQIVND (reference sequence). The CDR3 has 11 amino acids. V shed 5 bases and J shed 13 bases, with 14 bases lying between them. DNA for the CDR3: TGTGCCAGTAGTGGCGGCCCAGTCGCCACCTTC. It translates to CASSGGPVATF.